One T cell receptor beta chain is described in this entry. No antigen is known for it. This CDR3 is built from 16 residues. Looked up from germline, CDR1 is SGHRS and CDR2 is YFSETQ. After removal of 0 bases from V and 6 bases from J, the junction contained 5 bases not matched to a gene. The record originates from a study of cytomegalovirus exposure and HLA in healthy donors. Study-wide background: Most donors, more than 80% of a few hundred genotyped, fell in the Caucasian-associated ancestry cluster. Study results and limitations: TRBV6-2, TRBV6-3 and other indistinguishable V segments were excluded.

Researchers ran the PCR with 60 Vbeta and 13 Jbeta primers. The method was immunoSEQ multiplex PCR; TCRdb's version includes in-frame clones alone and lacks a portion of them. The sample shows roughly 170,000 clones, 82% of them seen only once. The specimen sequenced was PBMCs. The source of this sequence is a male donor in good health and CMV-seronegative. The J gene is TRBJ1-6, the V gene TRBV5-1, with TRBD1 identical over 8 bases. CDR3 residues: CASSLATGAGNSPLHF. CDR3 sequence (DNA): TGCGCCAGCAGCTTGGCGACAGGGGCCGGTAATTCACCCCTCCACTTT. Complete variable domain (other parts from reference TRBV5-1 and TRBJ1-6): KAGVTQTPRYLIKTRGQQVTLSCSPISGHRSVSWYQQTPGQGLQFLFEYFSETQRNKGNFPGRFSGRQFSNSRSEMNVSTLELGDSALYLCASSLATGAGNSPLHFGNGTRLTVT.